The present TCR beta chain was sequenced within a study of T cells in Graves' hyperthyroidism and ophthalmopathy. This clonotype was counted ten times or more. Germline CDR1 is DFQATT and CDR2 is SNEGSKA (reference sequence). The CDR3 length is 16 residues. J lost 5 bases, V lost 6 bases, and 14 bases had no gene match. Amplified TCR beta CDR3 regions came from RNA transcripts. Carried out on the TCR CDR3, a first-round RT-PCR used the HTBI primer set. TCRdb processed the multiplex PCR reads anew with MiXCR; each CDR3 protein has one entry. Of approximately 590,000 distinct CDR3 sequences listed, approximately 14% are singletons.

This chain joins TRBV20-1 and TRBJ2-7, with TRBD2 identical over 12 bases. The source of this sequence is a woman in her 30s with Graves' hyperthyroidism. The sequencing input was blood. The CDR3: CSAIKLAGGLTHEQYF. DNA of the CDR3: TGCAGTGCCATAAAACTAGCGGGAGGTCTGACCCACGAGCAGTACTTC.